The clone carrying this T cell receptor (beta chain) occurred a few times. The antigen remains undetermined. These data belong to a study of naive and memory T cell subsets. Both TRBC1 and TRBC2 were covered by a beta constant-region primer of two equimolar oligonucleotides. Four rounds of PCR amplified the ligated cDNA using nested alpha and beta constant-region primers plus SP2. In TCRdb, the UMI-ligation and nested PCR reads were re-called with MiXCR into one record per CDR3 protein. The repertoire includes about 150,000 distinct CDR3 sequences, over 20% of them detected once, and 0.1% to 0.11% sits in the top ten. Study-wide findings and caveats: Clonotypes are single alpha or beta chains, not paired receptors. RNA-based TCR counts may shift with T cell activation and differentiation. A few larger clonotypes appeared in naive repertoires, especially CD8, possibly memory cells re-expressing CD45RA.

This TCR was recovered from a human donor in good health. The sequencing input was naive CD4+ T cells from blood.

CDR3 residues: CASRTHRDRESYEQYF. The CDR3 DNA follows: TGTGCCAGCAGAACGCACCGGGACAGGGAATCGTACGAGCAGTACTTC. The V gene is TRBV21-1, the J gene TRBJ2-7; no check of the table's D call, TRBD1, against the DNA was made. TRBV21-1 is a listed pseudogene. This CDR3 region has 16 residues.